This T cell receptor (beta chain) was identified during a study of blood T cell repertoires in COVID-19. Only in-frame clones appear in the TCRdb table, and some are missing; sequencing was by immunoSEQ multiplex PCR. The sample has 200,000 to 250,000 clones; around nine tenths are singletons. Individuals drawn from 24 US areas were about 18 to 89 years old. Cohort 3 recovery required two negative PCRs, clearance, or symptom resolution. This clone has just one count. Germline V gene lookup returns CDR1 MNHEY and CDR2 SVGEGT. V was cut by 2 bases and J by 1 base, with 13 bases left in between. CDR3 length: 16 residues.

This chain links TRBV6-2 or TRBV6-3 with TRBJ2-3, with D possibly being TRBD1 (5 bases). Sequenced input: PBMCs or T cells enriched from blood (not recorded which). The receptor's source is a woman between 45 and 65 years old who had recovered from COVID-19. CDR3 sequence: CASSYGPRERTDTQYF. CDR3 DNA sequence: TGTGCCAGCAGTTACGGCCCCAGGGAACGCACAGATACGCAGTATTTT.